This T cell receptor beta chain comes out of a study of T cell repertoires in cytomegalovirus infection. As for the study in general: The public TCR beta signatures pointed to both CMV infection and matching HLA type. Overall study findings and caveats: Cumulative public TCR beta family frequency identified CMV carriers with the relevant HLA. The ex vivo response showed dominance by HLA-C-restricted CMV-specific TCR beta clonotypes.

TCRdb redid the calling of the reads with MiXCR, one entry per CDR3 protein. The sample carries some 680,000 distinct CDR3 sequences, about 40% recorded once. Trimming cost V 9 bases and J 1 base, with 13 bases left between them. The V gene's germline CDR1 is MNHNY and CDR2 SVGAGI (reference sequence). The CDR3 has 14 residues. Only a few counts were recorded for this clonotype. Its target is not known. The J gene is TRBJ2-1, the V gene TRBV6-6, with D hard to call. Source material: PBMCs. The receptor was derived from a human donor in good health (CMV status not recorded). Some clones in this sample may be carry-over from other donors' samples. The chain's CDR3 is CASISDGSYNEQFF. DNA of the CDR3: TGTGCCAGTATTAGTGACGGATCCTACAATGAGCAGTTCTTC.